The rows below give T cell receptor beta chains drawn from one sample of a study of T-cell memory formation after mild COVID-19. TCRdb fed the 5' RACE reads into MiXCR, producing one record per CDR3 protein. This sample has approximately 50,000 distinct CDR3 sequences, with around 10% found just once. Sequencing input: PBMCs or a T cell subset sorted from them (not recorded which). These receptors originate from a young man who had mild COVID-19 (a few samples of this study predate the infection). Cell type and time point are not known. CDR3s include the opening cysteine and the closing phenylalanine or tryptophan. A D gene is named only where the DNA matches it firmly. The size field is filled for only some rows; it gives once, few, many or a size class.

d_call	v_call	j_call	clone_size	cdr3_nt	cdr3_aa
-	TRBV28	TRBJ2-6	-	TGTGCCAGCAGTTTACTAACAAGGGCCAACGTCCTGACTTTC	CASSLLTRANVLTF
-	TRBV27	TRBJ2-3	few	TGTGCCAGCAGTTTATCGGGGTCAACGAGGGCAACTACGCAGTATTTT	CASSLSGSTRATTQYF
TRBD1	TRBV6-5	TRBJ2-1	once	TGTGCCAGCGGACAGGGTGCCTACAATGAGCAGTTCTTC	CASGQGAYNEQFF
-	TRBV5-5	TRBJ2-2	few	TGTGCCAGCAGCCGGTGGTCATTCCAGGCGAACACCGGGGAGCTGTTTTTT	CASSRWSFQANTGELFF
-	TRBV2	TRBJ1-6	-	TGTGCCGGTCAGACGGATAATTCACCCCTCCACTTT	CAGQTDNSPLHF
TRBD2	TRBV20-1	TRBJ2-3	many	TGCAGTGCTGCAGACAGCGGGGGGGCGGGAGATACGCAGTATTTT	CSAADSGGAGDTQYF
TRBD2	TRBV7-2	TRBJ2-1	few	TGTGCCAGCAGCCAGGGACTAGCGGGGGCCAATGAGCAGTTCTTC	CASSQGLAGANEQFF
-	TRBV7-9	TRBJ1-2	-	TGTGCCAGCAGCTCCAGCGGGGGTGGCTACACCTTC	CASSSSGGGYTF
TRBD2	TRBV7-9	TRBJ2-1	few	TGTGCCAGCAGCGCACCCCCTCGACTAGCGGTTTACAATGAGCAGTTCTTC	CASSAPPRLAVYNEQFF
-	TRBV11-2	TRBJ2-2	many	TGTGCCAGCAGCCCGCGACTAAACACCGGGGAGCTGTTTTTT	CASSPRLNTGELFF
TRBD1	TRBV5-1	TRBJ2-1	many	TGCGCCAGCAGTCAGGGGGCCCTAACCTACAATGAGCAGTTCTTC	CASSQGALTYNEQFF
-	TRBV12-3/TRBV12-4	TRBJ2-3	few	TGTGCCAGCAGCCCTTTCGGGACCTATACAGATACGCAGTATTTT	CASSPFGTYTDTQYF
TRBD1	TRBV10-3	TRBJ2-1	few	TGTGCCATCAGTGAGGGCCGGGACAGGGGCTACAATGAGCAGTTCTTC	CAISEGRDRGYNEQFF
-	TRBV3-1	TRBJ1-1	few	TGTGCCAGCAGCCAGGGTACTGAAGCTTTCTTT	CASSQGTEAFF
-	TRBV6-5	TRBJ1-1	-	TGTGCCAGCAGGAGGGAGAACACTGAAGCTTTCTTT	CASRRENTEAFF
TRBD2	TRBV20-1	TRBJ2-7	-	TGCAGTGCTAGAGATACCCCCGGGAGGGGTGTCTCCTACGAGCAGTACTTC	CSARDTPGRGVSYEQYF
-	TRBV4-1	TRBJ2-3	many	TGCGCCAGCAGCCAAGAGGTAACAGGGCCAGATACGCAGTATTTT	CASSQEVTGPDTQYF
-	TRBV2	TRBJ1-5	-	TGTGCCAGCAATGGGGTCCCCAATCAGCCCCAGCATTTT	CASNGVPNQPQHF
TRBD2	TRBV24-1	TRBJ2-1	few	TGTGCCACCAGTGAGGCCGGGACTAGCGGCAATGAGCAGTTCTTC	CATSEAGTSGNEQFF
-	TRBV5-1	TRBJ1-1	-	TGCGCCAGCAGCTCTCATAGCACTGAAGCTTTCTTT	CASSSHSTEAFF
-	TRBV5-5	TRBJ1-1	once	TGTGCCAGCAGCTCCGTTCTAACCGGATTGGACAGGAACACTGAAGCTTTCTTT	CASSSVLTGLDRNTEAFF
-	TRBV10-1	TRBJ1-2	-	TGCGCCAGCAGTGAAGGGCCAAGCCCGAGAGGCTACACCTTC	CASSEGPSPRGYTF
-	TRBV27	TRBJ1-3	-	TGTGCCAGCAGTTCGCTGAGCTCTGGAAACACCATATATTTT	CASSSLSSGNTIYF
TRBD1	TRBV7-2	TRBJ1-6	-	TGTGCCAGTGAGACTAAAGGGACAGGGCTCTCACCCCTCCACTTT	CASETKGTGLSPLHF
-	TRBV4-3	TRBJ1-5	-	TGCGCCAGCAGCCAAGACTATCGGGGAGGGAGCAATCAGCCCCAGCATTTT	CASSQDYRGGSNQPQHF
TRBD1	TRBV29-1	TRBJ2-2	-	TGCAGCGTTGGATCACAGGGGGCATCGAACACCGGGGAGCTGTTTTTT	CSVGSQGASNTGELFF
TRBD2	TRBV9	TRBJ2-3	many	TGTGCCAGCAGCGTGGTAGCGGGGAGCACAGATACGCAGTATTTT	CASSVVAGSTDTQYF
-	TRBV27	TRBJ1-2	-	TGTGCCAGCAGTTTAAGGAGATCGGGGGCGCCTGGCTACACCTTC	CASSLRRSGAPGYTF
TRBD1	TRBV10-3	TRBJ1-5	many	TGTGCCATCAGTGAACCCGGGACAGATAATCAGCCCCAGCATTTT	CAISEPGTDNQPQHF
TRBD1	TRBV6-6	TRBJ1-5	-	TGTGCCAGCAGTTTTACAGGGGGCAATCAGCCCCAGCATTTT	CASSFTGGNQPQHF
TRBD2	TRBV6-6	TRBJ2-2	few	TGTGCCAGCAGACCGTCCCGGCGGGGGGACGGGGAGCTGTTTTTT	CASRPSRRGDGELFF
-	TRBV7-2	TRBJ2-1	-	TGTGCCAGCAGCTTCGGGACCGATTACAATGAGCAGTTCTTC	CASSFGTDYNEQFF
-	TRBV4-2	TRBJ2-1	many	TGTGCCAGCAGCCAAGATGGGACCAGAGGGGCCTACAATGAGCAGTTCTTC	CASSQDGTRGAYNEQFF
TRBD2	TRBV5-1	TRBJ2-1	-	TGCGCCAGCTCCTCCCAGGCGGGGGGAATAGATGAGCAGTTCTTC	CASSSQAGGIDEQFF
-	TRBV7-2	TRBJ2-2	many	TGTGCCAGCAGCTTCCTCTCTACCGGGGAGCTGTTTTTT	CASSFLSTGELFF
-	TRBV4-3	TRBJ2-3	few	TGCGCCAGCAGCCAAGACACCCCCACAGATACGCAGTATTTT	CASSQDTPTDTQYF
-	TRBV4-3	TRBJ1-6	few	TGCGCCAGCAGCCAAGAGGGGCGGAATTCACCCCTCCACTTT	CASSQEGRNSPLHF
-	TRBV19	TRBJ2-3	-	TGTGCCAGTAGTGGCACAGAGGCTAGCACAGATACGCAGTATTTT	CASSGTEASTDTQYF
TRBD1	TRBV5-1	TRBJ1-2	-	TGCGCCAGCAGCAGCGCGGGACAGGTGGTTAGCGGTGGCTACACCTTC	CASSSAGQVVSGGYTF
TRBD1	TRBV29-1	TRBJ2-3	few	TGCAGCGTTGAGGGGGACAGGGCAACAGATACGCAGTATTTT	CSVEGDRATDTQYF
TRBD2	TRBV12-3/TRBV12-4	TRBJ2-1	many	TGTGCCAGCAGTCTTAGCGGGGGGTACTACAATGAGCAGTTCTTC	CASSLSGGYYNEQFF
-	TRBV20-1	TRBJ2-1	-	TGCAGTGCTAGAGAAGTAACGGGGGCCGGTGAGCAGTTCTTC	CSAREVTGAGEQFF
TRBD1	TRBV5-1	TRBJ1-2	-	TGCGCCAGCAGCCTCGAGGGGGCTGGGGATGGCTACACCTTC	CASSLEGAGDGYTF
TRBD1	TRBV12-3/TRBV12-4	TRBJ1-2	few	TGTGCCAGCAGTCTTGAGAACAGGGGGAGTGGCTACACCTTC	CASSLENRGSGYTF
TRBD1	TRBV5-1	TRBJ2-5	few	TGCGCCAGCAGCCTGGGACCAGGGGGTGAAGAGACCCAGTACTTC	CASSLGPGGEETQYF
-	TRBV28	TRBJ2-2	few	TGTGCCAGCAGTTTAGTAGGCACCGGGGAGCTGTTTTTT	CASSLVGTGELFF
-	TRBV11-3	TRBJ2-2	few	TGTGCCAGCAGCTTAGGTGGGGACTACACCGGGGAGCTGTTTTTT	CASSLGGDYTGELFF
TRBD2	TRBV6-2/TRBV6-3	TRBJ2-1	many	TGTGCCAGCAGCCCCATAAGCGGGGGGGCCCACAATGAGCAGTTCTTC	CASSPISGGAHNEQFF
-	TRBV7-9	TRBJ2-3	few	TGTGCCAGCAGCTTAGTAGGGACAACGAATACGCAGTATTTT	CASSLVGTTNTQYF
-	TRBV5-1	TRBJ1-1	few	TGCGCCAGCAGCTTGGACACAGGGAGTTTCACTGAAGCTTTCTTT	CASSLDTGSFTEAFF
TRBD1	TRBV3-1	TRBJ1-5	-	TGTGCCAGCAGCCAAGGCTATACAGGGGACGGCCAGCATTTT	CASSQGYTGDGQHF
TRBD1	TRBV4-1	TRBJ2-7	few	TGCGCCAGCAGCCCGCAAGGGACAGGAACCTACGAGCAGTACTTC	CASSPQGTGTYEQYF
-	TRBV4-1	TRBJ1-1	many	TGCGCCAGCCGCGGCCTACTCCTCAACACTGAAGCTTTCTTT	CASRGLLLNTEAFF
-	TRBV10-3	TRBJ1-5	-	TGTGCCATCAGTGAGGGGGTTCGCAATCAGCCCCAGCATTTT	CAISEGVRNQPQHF
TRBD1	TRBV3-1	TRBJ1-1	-	TGTGCCAGCAGCCAAGAAGGCAACAGGGGAGCTTTCTTT	CASSQEGNRGAFF
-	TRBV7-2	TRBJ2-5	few	TGTGCCAGCAGCTCCAACTTAGGGACTCCTCAAGAGACCCAGTACTTC	CASSSNLGTPQETQYF
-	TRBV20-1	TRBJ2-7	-	TGCAGTGCTAGTGGGCCCCGGGGCTACGAGCAGTACTTC	CSASGPRGYEQYF
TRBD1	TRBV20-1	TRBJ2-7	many	TGCAGTGCTAGAGTTCGGGACAGGGGTTCCGAGCAGTACTTC	CSARVRDRGSEQYF
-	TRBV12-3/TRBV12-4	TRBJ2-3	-	TGTGCCAGCAGTTTATTTCTAGTTTCCGATACGCAGTATTTT	CASSLFLVSDTQYF